This is a list of T cell receptor beta chains from one sample in a study of T cell clones after liver transplantation. Measured with immunoSEQ multiplex PCR; TCRdb has only the in-frame clones, and not every one. The repertoire has 20,000 to 30,000 clones, almost 70% of them found once; the top ten carry approximately 2.9%. The sample consisted of CD4+ T cells from blood, taken before liver transplant. These TCRs come from a human donor who received a liver transplant. The CDR3 runs from the conserved cysteine through the conserved F or W.

V gene: TRBV12-5; J gene: TRBJ2-7; CDR3 protein: CASGPMTHSYEQYF
V gene: TRBV7-2; J gene: TRBJ1-5; CDR3 protein: CASSFGTFQPQHF
V gene: TRBV15; J gene: TRBJ2-5; CDR3 protein: CATSRDLETQYF
V gene: TRBV30; J gene: TRBJ2-3; CDR3 protein: CAWSPGEDTQYF
V gene: TRBV5-1; J gene: TRBJ2-1; CDR3 protein: CASSLEGVSYNEQFF
V gene: TRBV30; J gene: TRBJ1-3; CDR3 protein: CACKGAGNTIYF
V gene: TRBV28; J gene: TRBJ1-2; CDR3 protein: CASITGGENYGYTF
V gene: TRBV4-3; J gene: TRBJ2-1; CDR3 protein: CASSRGLAGSSYNEQFF
V gene: TRBV4-1; J gene: TRBJ2-2; CDR3 protein: CASSQEWPGLGNTGELFF
V gene: TRBV19; J gene: TRBJ1-3; CDR3 protein: CASSRGGPGNTIYF
V gene: TRBV5-4; J gene: TRBJ2-1; CDR3 protein: CASSFPRGGPNEQFF
V gene: TRBV18; J gene: TRBJ1-1; CDR3 protein: CASSPGGGSEAFF
V gene: TRBV28; J gene: TRBJ2-7; CDR3 protein: CASTLTGSNYEQYF
V gene: TRBV29-1; J gene: TRBJ2-7; CDR3 protein: CSVGDRGKDEQYF
V gene: TRBV6-5; J gene: TRBJ1-4; CDR3 protein: CASSYVQGKLFF